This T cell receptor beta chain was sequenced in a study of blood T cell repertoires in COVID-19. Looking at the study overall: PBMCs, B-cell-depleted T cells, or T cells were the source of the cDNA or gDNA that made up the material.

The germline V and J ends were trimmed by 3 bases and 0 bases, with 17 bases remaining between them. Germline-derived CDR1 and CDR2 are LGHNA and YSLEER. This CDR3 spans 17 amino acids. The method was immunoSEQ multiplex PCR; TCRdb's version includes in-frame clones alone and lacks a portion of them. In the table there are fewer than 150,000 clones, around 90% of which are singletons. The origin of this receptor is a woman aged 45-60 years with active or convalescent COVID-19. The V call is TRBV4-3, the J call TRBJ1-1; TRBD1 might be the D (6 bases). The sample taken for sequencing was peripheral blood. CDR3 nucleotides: TGCGCCAGCAGCCAGGGGGGGCCACAGGCGGTGAACACTGAAGCTTTCTTT. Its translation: CASSQGGPQAVNTEAFF.